This TCR beta chain was identified during a study of yellow fever vaccine responses in identical twins. Study-level findings and limits: Twins reportedly mounted vaccine T cell responses that seemed partly convergent, partly personalized.

Each CDR3 protein is one row after TCRdb ran MiXCR on the RT-PCR reads. The sample has about 6,900 distinct CDR3 sequences, 84% seen once; the top ten hold around 3.6%. In the case of this clonotype: Its target is not known.

The germline gives CDR1 MDHEN, CDR2 SYDVKM. Losses at the gene ends were 5 bases for V and 5 bases for J; bases not matched to a gene: 7. The CDR3 contains 14 residues. Material: T cells from blood (PBMCs), unsorted or a sorted subset (not recorded which), obtained before or after yellow fever vaccination (not recorded which). The chain joins TRBV28 to TRBJ2-7; 9 nucleotides line up with TRBD1. This clonotype was obtained from a woman younger than 30 who received the yellow fever vaccine. CDR3 loop: CASSARDRVHEQYF. The CDR3 bases are TGTGCCAGCAGTGCCCGGGACAGGGTCCACGAGCAGTACTTC.